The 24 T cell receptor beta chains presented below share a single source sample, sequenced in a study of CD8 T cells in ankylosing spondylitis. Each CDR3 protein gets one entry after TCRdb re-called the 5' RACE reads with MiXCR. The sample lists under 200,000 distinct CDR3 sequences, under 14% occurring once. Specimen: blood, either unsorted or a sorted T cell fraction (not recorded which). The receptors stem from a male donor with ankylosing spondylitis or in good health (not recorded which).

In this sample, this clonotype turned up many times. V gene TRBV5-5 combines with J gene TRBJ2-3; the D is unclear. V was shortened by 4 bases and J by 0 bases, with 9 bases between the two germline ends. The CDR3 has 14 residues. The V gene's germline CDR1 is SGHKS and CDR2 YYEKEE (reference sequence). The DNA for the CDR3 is TGTGCCAGCAGCAGCCTGACTAGCACAGATACGCAGTATTTT. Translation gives CASSSLTSTDTQYF.

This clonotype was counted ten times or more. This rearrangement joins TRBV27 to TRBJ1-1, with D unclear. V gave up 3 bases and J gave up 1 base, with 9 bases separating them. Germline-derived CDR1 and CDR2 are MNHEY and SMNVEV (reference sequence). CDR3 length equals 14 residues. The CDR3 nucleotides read TGTGCCAGCAGTTTTCGAGGGTCGAACACTGAAGCTTTCTTT. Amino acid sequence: CASSFRGSNTEAFF.

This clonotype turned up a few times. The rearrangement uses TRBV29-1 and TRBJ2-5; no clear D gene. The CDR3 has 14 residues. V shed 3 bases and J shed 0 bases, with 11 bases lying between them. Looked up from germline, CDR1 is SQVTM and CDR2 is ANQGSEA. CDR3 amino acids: CSVEHSRYQETQYF. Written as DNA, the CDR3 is TGCAGCGTTGAGCACAGCCGGTACCAAGAGACCCAGTACTTC. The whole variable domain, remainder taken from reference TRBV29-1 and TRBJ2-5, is SAVISQKPSRDICQRGTSLTIQCQVDSQVTMMFWYRQQPGQSLTLIATANQGSEATYESGFVIDKFPISRPNLTFSTLTVSNMSPEDSSIYLCSVEHSRYQETQYFGPGTRLLVL.

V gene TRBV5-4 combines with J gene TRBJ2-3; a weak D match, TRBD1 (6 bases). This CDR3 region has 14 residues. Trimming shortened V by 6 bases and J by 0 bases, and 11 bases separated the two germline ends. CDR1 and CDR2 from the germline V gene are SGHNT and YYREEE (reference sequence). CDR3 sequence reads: CASTAGASTDTQYF. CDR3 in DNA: TGTGCCAGCACGGCAGGGGCTAGCACAGATACGCAGTATTTT.

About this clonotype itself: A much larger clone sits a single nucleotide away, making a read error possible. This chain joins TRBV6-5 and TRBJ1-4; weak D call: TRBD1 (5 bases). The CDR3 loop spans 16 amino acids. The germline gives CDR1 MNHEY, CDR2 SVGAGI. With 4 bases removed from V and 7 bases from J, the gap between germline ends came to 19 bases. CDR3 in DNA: TGTGCCAGCAGTTCCAGCTCGACAGCAAGAGGTGAAAAACTGTTTTTT. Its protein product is CASSSSSTARGEKLFF.

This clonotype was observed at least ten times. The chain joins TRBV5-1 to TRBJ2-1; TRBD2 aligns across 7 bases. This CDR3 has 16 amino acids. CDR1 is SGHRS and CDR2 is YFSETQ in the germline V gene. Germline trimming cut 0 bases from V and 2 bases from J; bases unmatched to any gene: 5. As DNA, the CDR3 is TGCGCCAGCAGCTTGGCCCCGGGAGGCACCTACAATGAGCAGTTCTTC. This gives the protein CASSLAPGGTYNEQFF.

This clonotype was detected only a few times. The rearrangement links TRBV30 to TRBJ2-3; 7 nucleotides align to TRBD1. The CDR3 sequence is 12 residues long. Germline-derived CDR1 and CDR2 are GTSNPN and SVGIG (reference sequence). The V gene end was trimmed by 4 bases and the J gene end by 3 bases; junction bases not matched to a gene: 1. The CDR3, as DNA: TGTGCCTGGAACAGGGGAACAGATACGCAGTATTTT. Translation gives CAWNRGTDTQYF.

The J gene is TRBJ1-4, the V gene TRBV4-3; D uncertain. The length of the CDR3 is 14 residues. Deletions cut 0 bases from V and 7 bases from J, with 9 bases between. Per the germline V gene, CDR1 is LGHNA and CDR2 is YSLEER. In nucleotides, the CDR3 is TGCGCCAGCAGCCAAGAACGGGCTTTTGAAAAACTGTTTTTT. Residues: CASSQERAFEKLFF.

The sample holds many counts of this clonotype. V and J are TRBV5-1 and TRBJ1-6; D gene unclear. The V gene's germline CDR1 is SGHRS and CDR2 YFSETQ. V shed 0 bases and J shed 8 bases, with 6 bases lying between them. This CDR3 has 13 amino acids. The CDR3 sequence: CASSLASDSPLHF. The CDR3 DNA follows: TGCGCCAGCAGCTTGGCTAGCGATTCACCCCTCCACTTT.

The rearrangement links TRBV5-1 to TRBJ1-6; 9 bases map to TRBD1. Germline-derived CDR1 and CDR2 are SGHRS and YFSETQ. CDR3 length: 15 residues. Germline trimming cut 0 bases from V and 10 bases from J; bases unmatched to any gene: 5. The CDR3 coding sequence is TGCGCCAGCAGCTTGGACGGACAGGGGACGTCACCCCTCCACTTT. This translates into CASSLDGQGTSPLHF.

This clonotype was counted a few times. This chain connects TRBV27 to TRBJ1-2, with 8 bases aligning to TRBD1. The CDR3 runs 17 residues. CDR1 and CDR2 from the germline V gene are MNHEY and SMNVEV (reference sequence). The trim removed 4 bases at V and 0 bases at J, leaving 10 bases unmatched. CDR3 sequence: CASSSRTGLISNYGYTF. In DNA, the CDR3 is TGTGCCAGCAGTTCTCGGACAGGGCTGATCTCTAACTATGGCTACACCTTC.

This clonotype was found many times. CDR3 DNA sequence: TGTGCCAGCACCGACGGTCGAAACTATGGCTACACCTTC. Residues: CASTDGRNYGYTF. This chain uses TRBV11-3 with TRBJ1-2; D ambiguous. V lost 7 bases and J lost 2, with 11 bases in between. Germline CDR1 reads SGHNT; CDR2 reads YENEEA. This CDR3 is 13 amino acids long.

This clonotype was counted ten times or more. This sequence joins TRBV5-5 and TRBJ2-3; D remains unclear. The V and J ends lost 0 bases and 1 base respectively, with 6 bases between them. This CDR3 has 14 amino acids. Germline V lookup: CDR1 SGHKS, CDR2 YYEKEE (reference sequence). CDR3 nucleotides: TGTGCCAGCAGCTTGGACATAGGCACAGATACGCAGTATTTT. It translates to CASSLDIGTDTQYF.

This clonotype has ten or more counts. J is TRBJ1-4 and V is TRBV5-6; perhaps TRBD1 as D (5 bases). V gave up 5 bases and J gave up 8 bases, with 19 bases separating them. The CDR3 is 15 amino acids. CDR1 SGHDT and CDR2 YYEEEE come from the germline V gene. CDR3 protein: CASSSVSRASEKLFF. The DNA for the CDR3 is TGTGCCAGCAGTTCGGTTTCCAGGGCATCCGAAAAACTGTTTTTT.

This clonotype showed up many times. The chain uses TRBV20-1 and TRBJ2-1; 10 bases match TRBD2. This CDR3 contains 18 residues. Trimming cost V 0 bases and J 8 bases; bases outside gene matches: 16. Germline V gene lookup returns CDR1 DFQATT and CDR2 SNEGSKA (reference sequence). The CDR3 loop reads CSARDGKSGGALRYEQFF. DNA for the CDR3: TGCAGTGCTAGAGACGGGAAAAGCGGGGGGGCCTTACGCTATGAGCAGTTCTTC.

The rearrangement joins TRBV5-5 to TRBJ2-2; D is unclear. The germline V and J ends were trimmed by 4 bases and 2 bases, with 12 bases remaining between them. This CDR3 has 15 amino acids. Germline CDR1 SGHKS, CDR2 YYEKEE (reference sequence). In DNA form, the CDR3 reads TGTGCCAGCAGCGTATACGGTGGTAACACCGGGGAGCTGTTTTTT. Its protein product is CASSVYGGNTGELFF.

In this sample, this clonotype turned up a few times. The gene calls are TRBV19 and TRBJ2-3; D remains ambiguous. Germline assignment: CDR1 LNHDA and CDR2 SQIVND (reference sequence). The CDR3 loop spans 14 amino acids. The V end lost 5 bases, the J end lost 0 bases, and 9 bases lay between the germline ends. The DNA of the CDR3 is TGTGCCAGTAGTTCCCCTGGCAGCACAGATACGCAGTATTTT. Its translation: CASSSPGSTDTQYF.

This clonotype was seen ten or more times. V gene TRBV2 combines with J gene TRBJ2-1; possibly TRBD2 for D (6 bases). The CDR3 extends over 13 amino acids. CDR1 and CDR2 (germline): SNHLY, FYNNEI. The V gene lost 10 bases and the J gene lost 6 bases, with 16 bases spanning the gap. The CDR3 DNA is TGTGCCATACCGGGACTGTCCCTCAATGAGCAGTTCTTC. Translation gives CAIPGLSLNEQFF. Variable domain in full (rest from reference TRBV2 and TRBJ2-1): EPEVTQTPSHQVTQMGQEVILRCVPISNHLYFYWYRQILGQKVEFLVSFYNNEISEKSEIFDDQFSVERPDGSNFTLKIRSTKLEDSAMYFCAIPGLSLNEQFFGPGTRLTVL.

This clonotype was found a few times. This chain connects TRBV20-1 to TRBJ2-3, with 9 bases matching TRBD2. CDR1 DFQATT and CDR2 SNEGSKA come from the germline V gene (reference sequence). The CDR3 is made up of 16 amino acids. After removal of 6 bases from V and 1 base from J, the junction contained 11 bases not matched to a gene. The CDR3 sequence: CSAPSGSGSGTDTQYF. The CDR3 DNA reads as TGCAGTGCCCCGAGTGGTAGCGGGAGCGGCACAGATACGCAGTATTTT.

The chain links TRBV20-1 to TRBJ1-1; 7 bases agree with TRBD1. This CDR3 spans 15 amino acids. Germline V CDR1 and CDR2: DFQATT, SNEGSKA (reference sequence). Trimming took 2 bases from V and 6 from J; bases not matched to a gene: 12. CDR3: CSARRGRDRAPEAFF. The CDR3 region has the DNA TGCAGTGCTAGAAGGGGGAGAGACAGGGCCCCTGAAGCTTTCTTT.

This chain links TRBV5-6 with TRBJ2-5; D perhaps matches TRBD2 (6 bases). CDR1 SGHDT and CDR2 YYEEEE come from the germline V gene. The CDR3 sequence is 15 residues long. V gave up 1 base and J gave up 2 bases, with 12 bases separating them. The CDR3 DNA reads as TGTGCCAGCAGCTTGACGGGGGTTCAACAAGAGACCCAGTACTTC. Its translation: CASSLTGVQQETQYF.

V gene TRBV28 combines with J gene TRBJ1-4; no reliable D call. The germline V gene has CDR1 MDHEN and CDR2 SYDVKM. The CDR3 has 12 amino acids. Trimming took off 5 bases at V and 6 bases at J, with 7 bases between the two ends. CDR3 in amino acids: CASSPIHEKLFF. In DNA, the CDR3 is TGTGCCAGCAGTCCAATCCATGAAAAACTGTTTTTT.

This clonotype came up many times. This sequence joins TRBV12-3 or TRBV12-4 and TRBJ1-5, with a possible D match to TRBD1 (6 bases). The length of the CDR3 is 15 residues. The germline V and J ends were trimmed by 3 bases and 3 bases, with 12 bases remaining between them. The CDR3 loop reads CASSFNGQLNQPQHF. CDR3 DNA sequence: TGTGCCAGCAGTTTTAATGGACAGCTCAATCAGCCCCAGCATTTT.

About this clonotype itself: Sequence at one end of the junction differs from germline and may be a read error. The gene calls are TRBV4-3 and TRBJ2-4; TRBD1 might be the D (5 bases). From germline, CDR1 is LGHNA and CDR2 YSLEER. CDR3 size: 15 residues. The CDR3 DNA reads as TGCGCCAGCAGGCAAGACGTCAGGGTAAAAAACATTCAGTACTTC. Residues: CASRQDVRVKNIQYF.